The 27 T cell receptor beta chains presented below share a single source sample, sequenced in a study of shared clonotypes between healthy human individuals. Cells designated naive CD8 were CD45RO-negative and were positively selected for CCR7, with terminally differentiated effector memory CD45RA+ cells excluded. Assay used: immunoSEQ multiplex PCR; TCRdb lists only in-frame clones, some missing. The data show about 820,000 clones, almost 95% seen once. The sample comprised naive CD8+ T cells sorted from blood. Receptor source: a man aged 25-45 years in good health.

The J gene is TRBJ2-3, the V gene TRBV9; D gene unclear. The V end was cut by 0 bases, the J end by 1 base, with 9 bases between. There are 15 residues in the CDR3. Germline-derived CDR1 and CDR2 are SGDLS and YYNGEE. In DNA form, the CDR3 reads TGTGCCAGCAGCGTAGCGGGCAGGCGCACAGATACGCAGTATTTT. Protein sequence: CASSVAGRRTDTQYF.

The chain joins TRBV27 to TRBJ1-1, with 7 bases matching TRBD1. Trimming took 1 base from V and 10 from J; bases not matched to a gene: 15. The V gene's germline CDR1 is MNHEY and CDR2 SMNVEV (reference sequence). CDR3 size: 16 residues. CDR3 protein: CASSLLPGTVSESAFF. CDR3 bases: TGTGCCAGCAGTTTATTGCCCGGGACAGTCAGTGAGTCAGCTTTCTTT.

The J gene is TRBJ2-3, the V gene TRBV6-6, with D perhaps matching TRBD2 (5 bases). This CDR3 is built from 12 residues. Germline assignment: CDR1 MNHNY and CDR2 SVGAGI (reference sequence). V dropped 6 bases and J dropped 6 bases, with 10 bases sitting between them. Here the CDR3 DNA reads TGTGCCAGCAGCCACCGAGGGGATACGCAGTATTTT. Encoded protein: CASSHRGDTQYF.

This clone was counted a single time. The CDR3 loop reads CASSSGTTTIYEQYF. In DNA, the CDR3 is TGTGCCAGCAGTTCCGGGACGACTACCATCTACGAGCAGTACTTC. This sequence joins TRBV7-9 and TRBJ2-7, with D possibly being TRBD1 or TRBD2 (5 bases each). The germline V gene has CDR1 SEHNR and CDR2 FQNEAQ (reference sequence). Trimming took off 6 bases at V and 3 bases at J, with 18 bases between the two ends. The CDR3 sequence is 15 residues long.

V usage is TRBV7-9 and J usage is TRBJ2-1; 11 bases are shared with TRBD2. Germline-derived CDR1 and CDR2 are SEHNR and FQNEAQ (reference sequence). Trimming at V came to 4 bases and at J to 2 bases, leaving 4 bases not matched to a gene. The CDR3 runs 16 residues. For the CDR3, the DNA is TGTGCCAGCAGCTCGGCTAGCGGGAGGCCCTACAATGAGCAGTTCTTC. Translating it yields CASSSASGRPYNEQFF.

In DNA, the CDR3 is TGTGCCAGCAGCGATAACAGGGAGAACACTGAAGCTTTCTTT. Protein product: CASSDNRENTEAFF. V usage is TRBV7-9 and J usage is TRBJ1-1; D might be TRBD1 (6 bases). The CDR3 has 14 residues. The V end was cut by 5 bases, the J end by 1 base, with 11 bases between. In germline, CDR1 is SEHNR, CDR2 FQNEAQ (reference sequence).

This chain connects TRBV28 to TRBJ1-1; 10 bases align to TRBD1. This CDR3 region has 17 residues. The V segment lost 5 bases and the J segment 1 base; nucleotides outside the gene matches: 10. Germline V gene data show CDR1 as MDHEN and CDR2 as SYDVKM. CDR3 loop: CASSPLGDRGPNTEAFF. Written as DNA, the CDR3 is TGTGCCAGCAGTCCTTTGGGTGACAGGGGGCCGAACACTGAAGCTTTCTTT.

V and J are TRBV7-9 and TRBJ2-2; D may be TRBD2 (5 bases). The CDR3 consists of 14 residues. Germline V gives CDR1 SEHNR, CDR2 FQNEAQ (reference sequence). The ends were cut back, 8 bases at V and 1 base at J, with 11 bases in the middle. DNA for the CDR3: TGTGCCAGCGGACTGGCGGAGAACACCGGGGAGCTGTTTTTT. It codes for CASGLAENTGELFF.

This chain connects TRBV27 to TRBJ2-1, with TRBD2 matching over 12 bases. V dropped 5 bases and J dropped 4; count of bases not matched to a gene: 6. This CDR3 contains 16 residues. CDR1 MNHEY and CDR2 SMNVEV come from the germline V gene (reference sequence). The CDR3 loop is CASSQLAGGWYNEQFF. The CDR3 nucleotides read TGTGCCAGCAGTCAACTAGCGGGAGGCTGGTACAATGAGCAGTTCTTC.

The chain employs TRBV7-2 and TRBJ1-1; D is possibly TRBD1 (6 bases). Germline V gives CDR1 SGHTA, CDR2 FQGNSA. The ends were cut back, 9 bases at V and 3 bases at J, with 14 bases in the middle. The CDR3 contains 13 residues. CDR3 protein: CARVTGRDTEAFF. The CDR3 DNA reads TGTGCCAGGGTAACAGGGCGGGACACTGAAGCTTTCTTT.

The chain couples TRBV5-1 to TRBJ2-7; 7 bases are shared with TRBD1. V was pared by 4 bases and J by 2 bases, with 9 bases of the junction left unmatched. This CDR3 is built from 15 residues. Germline values: CDR1 SGHRS, CDR2 YFSETQ. The CDR3 region is CASSNTGVSTYEQYF. The DNA for the CDR3 is TGCGCCAGCAGCAATACAGGGGTCTCCACCTACGAGCAGTACTTC.

The V call is TRBV6-1, the J call TRBJ2-3; D call uncertain. Germline lookup yields CDR1 MNHNS and CDR2 SASEGT. The V end was cut by 5 bases, the J end by 2 bases, with 11 bases between. CDR3 size: 14 residues. CDR3 loop: CASSQPGVTDTQYF. CDR3 nucleotide sequence: TGTGCCAGCAGTCAACCAGGTGTCACAGATACGCAGTATTTT.

Turning to this clone: The sample contains more than one DNA sequence encoding this CDR3. The chain combines TRBV28 with TRBJ2-7; D gene uncertain. Germline assignment: CDR1 MDHEN and CDR2 SYDVKM. The CDR3 consists of 10 residues. Trimming took off 6 bases at V and 7 bases at J, with 7 bases between the two ends. The CDR3 sequence: CASSTYEQYF. CDR3 nucleotide sequence: TGTGCCAGCAGCACGTATGAGCAGTACTTC.

The chain joins TRBV10-3 to TRBJ2-3; 8 bases map to TRBD1. This CDR3 has 16 residues. CDR1 is ENHRY and CDR2 is SYGVKD in the germline V gene. The V and J ends lost 0 bases and 5 bases, in that order; junction bases with no gene match: 7. The CDR3 DNA follows: TGTGCCATCAGTGAGTCGAGTGACAGGGGCAGAGATACGCAGTATTTT. Amino acid sequence: CAISESSDRGRDTQYF.

The V gene is TRBV4-1, the J gene TRBJ2-1, with D possibly matching TRBD2 (6 bases). CDR3 size: 13 residues. The germline V gene has CDR1 MGHRA and CDR2 YSYEKL. The V and J ends lost 2 bases and 7 bases respectively, with 9 bases between them. For the CDR3, the DNA is TGCGCCAGCAGCCAATTTCGGGGGAATGAGCAGTTCTTC. It codes for CASSQFRGNEQFF.

CDR3 loop: CASSLAASGRAGELFF. The CDR3 DNA is TGTGCCAGCAGCTTAGCTGCTAGCGGGAGAGCCGGGGAGCTGTTTTTT. This chain links TRBV7-9 with TRBJ2-2; 10 bases match TRBD2. The CDR3 runs 16 residues. CDR1 and CDR2 (germline): SEHNR, FQNEAQ (reference sequence). The J segment lost 6 bases and the V segment lost 0 bases, leaving 4 bases of the junction unmatched.

This rearrangement joins TRBV7-2 to TRBJ1-2, with 8 nucleotides matching TRBD1. The V and J ends lost 2 bases and 2 bases, in that order; junction bases with no gene match: 7. Per germline, CDR1 SGHTA and CDR2 FQGNSA. This CDR3 is 16 amino acids long. The CDR3 DNA reads TGTGCCAGCAGCTTAAGGCGGGACAGGCTGAACTATGGCTACACCTTC. Translating gives CASSLRRDRLNYGYTF.

The genes are TRBV18 and TRBJ1-5; 8 bases align to TRBD1. CDR3 length: 14 amino acids. Germline V gives CDR1 KGHSH, CDR2 LQKENI. Germline trimming cut 6 bases from V and 8 bases from J; bases unmatched to any gene: 9. The CDR3 region has the DNA TGTGCCAGCTCCCGGGACAGGAGGGGGAAGCCCCAGCATTTT. Its protein is CASSRDRRGKPQHF. The full variable domain, completed using reference TRBV18 and TRBJ1-5, is NAGVMQNPRHLVRRRGQEARLRCSPMKGHSHVYWYRQLPEEGLKFMVYLQKENIIDESGMPKERFSAEFPKEGPSILRIQQVVRGDSAAYFCASSRDRRGKPQHFGDGTRLSIL.

This chain connects TRBV5-4 to TRBJ2-7; TRBD1 might be the D (6 bases). From germline, CDR1 is SGHNT and CDR2 YYREEE (reference sequence). Trimming shortened V by 2 bases and J by 5 bases, and 8 bases separated the two germline ends. This CDR3 contains 12 residues. The CDR3 bases are TGTGCCAGCAGCTTAGGACAGAACGAGCAGTACTTC. This encodes CASSLGQNEQYF. The variable domain in full, completed from reference TRBV5-4 and TRBJ2-7, reads ETGVTQSPTHLIKTRGQQVTLRCSSQSGHNTVSWYQQALGQGPQFIFQYYREEENGRGNFPPRFSGLQFPNYSSELNVNALELDDSALYLCASSLGQNEQYFGPGTRLTVT.

CDR3 in DNA: TGTGCCAGCAGCTCCCCCCGTGAGAACTCTGGGGCCAACGTCCTGACTTTC. Its translation is CASSSPRENSGANVLTF. The chain is built from TRBV7-8 and TRBJ2-6; D not certain. Germline CDR1 reads SGHVS; CDR2 reads FQNEAQ. The CDR3 is 17 residues long. Trimming stripped 4 bases from V and 0 bases from J, with 13 bases between.

The rearrangement links TRBV5-1 to TRBJ1-2, with a weak D call TRBD1 (5 bases). The V end lost 0 bases, the J end lost 5 bases, and 8 bases lay between the germline ends. The length of the CDR3 is 13 residues. Per germline, CDR1 SGHRS and CDR2 YFSETQ. CDR3 amino acids: CASSLGQLYGYTF. CDR3 sequence (DNA): TGCGCCAGCAGCTTGGGACAGCTATATGGCTACACCTTC.

The V gene is TRBV4-1, the J gene TRBJ2-1; a weak D match, TRBD1 (6 bases). The V and J ends lost 2 bases and 0 bases respectively, with 8 bases between them. This CDR3 has 15 amino acids. In germline, CDR1 is MGHRA, CDR2 YSYEKL. CDR3 DNA sequence: TGCGCCAGCAGCCAACAGGGGATCTCCTACAATGAGCAGTTCTTC. This gives the protein CASSQQGISYNEQFF.

The chain employs TRBV14 and TRBJ2-1, with D hard to call. The CDR3 runs 14 residues. Germline CDR1 reads SGHDN; CDR2 reads FVKESK. With 2 bases removed from V and 3 bases from J, the gap between germline ends came to 8 bases. As DNA, the CDR3 is TGTGCCAGCAGCCAACTGCCGAGCTACAATGAGCAGTTCTTC. Translated: CASSQLPSYNEQFF. Together with reference TRBV14 and TRBJ2-1, the CDR3 gives the full variable domain: EAGVTQFPSHSVIEKGQTVTLRCDPISGHDNLYWYRRVMGKEIKFLLHFVKESKQDESGMPNNRFLAERTGGTYSTLKVQPAELEDSGVYFCASSQLPSYNEQFFGPGTRLTVL.

V is TRBV18 and J is TRBJ2-3, with 7 bases lining up with TRBD1. This CDR3 comprises 16 residues. The germline V gene has CDR1 KGHSH and CDR2 LQKENI. V was clipped by 3 bases and J by 2 bases; unmatched bases: 8. DNA for the CDR3: TGTGCCAGCTCACCTACGGACAGGACTTACACAGATACGCAGTATTTT. Translated: CASSPTDRTYTDTQYF.

The V call is TRBV25-1, the J call TRBJ2-1; 8 bases agree with TRBD1. This CDR3 spans 15 amino acids. After removal of 6 bases from V and 3 bases from J, the junction contained 7 bases not matched to a gene. Germline CDR1 reads MGHDK; CDR2 reads SYGVNS. This CDR3 is CASSLTGGSYNEQFF. The CDR3 DNA reads TGTGCCAGCAGCCTAACAGGGGGAAGCTACAATGAGCAGTTCTTC.

The chain joins TRBV13 to TRBJ2-7, with 7 bases fitting TRBD1. V shed 5 bases, J shed 2 bases, and the junction held 6 bases outside the gene matches. This CDR3 comprises 14 residues. Germline loops: CDR1 PRHDT, CDR2 FYEKMQ (reference sequence). CDR3 DNA: TGTGCCAGCAGCCAGGGGGACAGACCCTACGAGCAGTACTTC. Encoded protein: CASSQGDRPYEQYF.

CDR3 DNA sequence: TGTGCCAGCATTTCTGAGTACACTGAAGCTTTCTTT. Its protein product is CASISEYTEAFF. The rearrangement links TRBV2 to TRBJ1-1; the D is unclear. V was clipped by 7 bases and J by 3 bases, with 9 bases between them. CDR1 is SNHLY and CDR2 is FYNNEI in the germline V gene. The CDR3 runs 12 residues.